The subject of this entry is one T cell receptor (beta chain). TCRdb recomputed calls from the 5' RACE reads with MiXCR, one row per CDR3 protein. This sample has roughly 230,000 distinct CDR3 sequences, with approximately 20% found just once. The CDR3 sequence is 16 residues long. The data belong to a study of CD8 T cells in ankylosing spondylitis. The TCR sequence derives from a male donor with ankylosing spondylitis or in good health (not recorded which). Sequenced material: blood, either unsorted or a sorted T cell fraction (not recorded which). This chain connects TRBV12-2 to TRBJ1-6. TRBV12-2 is a recognized pseudogene. CDR3 coding DNA: TGTGCAAGTCGCTTAGCGCTCATTCAGCATAATTCACCCCTCCACTTT. This encodes CASRLALIQHNSPLHF.